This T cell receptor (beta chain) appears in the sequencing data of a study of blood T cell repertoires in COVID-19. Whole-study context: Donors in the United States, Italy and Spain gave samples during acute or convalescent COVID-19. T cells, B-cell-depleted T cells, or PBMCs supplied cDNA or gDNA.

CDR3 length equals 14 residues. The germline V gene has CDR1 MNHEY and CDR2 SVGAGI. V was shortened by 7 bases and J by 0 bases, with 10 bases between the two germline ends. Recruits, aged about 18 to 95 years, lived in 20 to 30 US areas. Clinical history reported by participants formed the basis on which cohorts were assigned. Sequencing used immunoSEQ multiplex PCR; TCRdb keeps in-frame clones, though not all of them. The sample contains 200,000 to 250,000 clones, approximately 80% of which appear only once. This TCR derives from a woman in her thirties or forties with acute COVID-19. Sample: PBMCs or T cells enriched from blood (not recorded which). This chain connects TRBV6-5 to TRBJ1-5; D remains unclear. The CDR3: CASTSGDSNQPQHF. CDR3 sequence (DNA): TGTGCCAGCACTTCCGGGGATAGCAATCAGCCCCAGCATTTT.